This T cell receptor (beta chain) was identified during a study of CD8 T cells in Susac syndrome. CD8+ and CD4+ T cells circulating in blood were sequenced for TCR beta. TEMRA cells were FACS-enriched, with CD8+ and CD4+ T cells isolated negatively. The germline V and J ends were trimmed by 3 bases and 4 bases, with 19 bases remaining between them. Germline V gene data show CDR1 as MGHRA and CDR2 as YSYEKL. There are 17 residues in the CDR3. An amount of RNA that ranged from roughly 0.45 to 1 ug was reverse transcribed with random hexamers. With immunoSEQ multiplex PCR, TCR beta CDR3 was amplified across 54 Vbeta and 13 Jbeta. TCRdb called the immunoSEQ multiplex PCR reads again in MiXCR, with one record for every CDR3 protein. Altogether about 180,000 distinct CDR3 sequences are present, more than 90% being singletons, with the ten largest covering 0.093%.

The sequencing sample was made of CD4+ T cells from PBMCs. This TCR came from a human donor with multiple sclerosis. This chain joins TRBV4-1 and TRBJ2-1, with D perhaps TRBD1 or TRBD2 (9 bases each). The CDR3 DNA reads as TGCGCCAGCAGCCAGCGGGGGGGACAGGGAAGGTACAATGAGCAGTTCTTC. Its protein is CASSQRGGQGRYNEQFF.